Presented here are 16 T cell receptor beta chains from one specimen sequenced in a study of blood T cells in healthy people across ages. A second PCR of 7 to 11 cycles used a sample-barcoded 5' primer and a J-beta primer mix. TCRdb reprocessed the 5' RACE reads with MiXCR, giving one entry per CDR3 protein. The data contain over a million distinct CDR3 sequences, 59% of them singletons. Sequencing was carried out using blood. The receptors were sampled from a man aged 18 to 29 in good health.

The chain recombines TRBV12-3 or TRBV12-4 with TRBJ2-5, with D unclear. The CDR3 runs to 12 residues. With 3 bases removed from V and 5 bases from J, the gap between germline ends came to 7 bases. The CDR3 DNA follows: TGTGCCAGCAGTTTCCTTTTGGAGACCCAGTACTTC. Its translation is CASSFLLETQYF.

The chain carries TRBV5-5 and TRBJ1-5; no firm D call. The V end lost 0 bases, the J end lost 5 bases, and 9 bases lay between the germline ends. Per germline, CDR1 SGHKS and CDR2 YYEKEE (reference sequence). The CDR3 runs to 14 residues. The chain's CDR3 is CASSLEGSHQPQHF. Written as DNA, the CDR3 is TGTGCCAGCAGCTTGGAGGGCAGCCATCAGCCCCAGCATTTT.

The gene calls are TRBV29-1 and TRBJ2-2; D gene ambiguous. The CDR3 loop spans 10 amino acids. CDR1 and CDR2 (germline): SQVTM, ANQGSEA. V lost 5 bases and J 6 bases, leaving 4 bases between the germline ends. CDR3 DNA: TGCAGCGTTAGAGCCGGGGAGCTGTTTTTT. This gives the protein CSVRAGELFF.

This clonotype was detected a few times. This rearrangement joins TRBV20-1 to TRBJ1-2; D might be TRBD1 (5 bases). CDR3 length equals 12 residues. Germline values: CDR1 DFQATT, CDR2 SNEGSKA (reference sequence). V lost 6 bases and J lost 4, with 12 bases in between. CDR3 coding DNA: TGCAGTGCCATCACAGGTTCCTATGGCTACACCTTC. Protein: CSAITGSYGYTF.

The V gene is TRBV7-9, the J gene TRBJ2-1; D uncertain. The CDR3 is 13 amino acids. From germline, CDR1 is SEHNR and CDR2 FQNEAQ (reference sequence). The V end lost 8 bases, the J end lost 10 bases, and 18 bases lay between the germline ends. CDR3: CASADQYPGEQFF. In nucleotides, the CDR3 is TGTGCCAGCGCCGACCAATATCCTGGAGAGCAGTTCTTC. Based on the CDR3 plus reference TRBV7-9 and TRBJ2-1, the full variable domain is DTGVSQNPRHKITKRGQNVTFRCDPISEHNRLYWYRQTLGQGPEFLTYFQNEAQLEKSRLLSDRFSAERPKGSFSTLEIQRTEQGDSAMYLCASADQYPGEQFFGPGTRLTVL.

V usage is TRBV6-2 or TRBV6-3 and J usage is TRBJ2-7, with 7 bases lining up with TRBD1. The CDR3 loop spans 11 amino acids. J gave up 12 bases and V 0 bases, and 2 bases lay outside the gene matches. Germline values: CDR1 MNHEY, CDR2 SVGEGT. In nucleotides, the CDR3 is TGTGCCAGCAGTTACTCGACAGGGCTGTACTTC. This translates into CASSYSTGLYF.

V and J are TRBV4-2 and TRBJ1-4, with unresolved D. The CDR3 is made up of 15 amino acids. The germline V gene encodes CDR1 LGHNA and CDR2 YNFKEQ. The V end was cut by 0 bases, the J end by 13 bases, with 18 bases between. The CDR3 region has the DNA TGTGCCAGCAGCCAAGAAGACCGTGATGGCCCGGGACTGTTTTTT. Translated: CASSQEDRDGPGLFF.

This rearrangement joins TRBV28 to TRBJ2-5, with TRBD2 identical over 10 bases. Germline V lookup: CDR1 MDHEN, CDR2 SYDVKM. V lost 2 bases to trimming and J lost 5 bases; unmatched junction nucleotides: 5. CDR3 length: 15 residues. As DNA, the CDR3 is TGTGCCAGCAGTTTAAAACTAGCGGGGCTGGAGACCCAGTACTTC. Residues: CASSLKLAGLETQYF.

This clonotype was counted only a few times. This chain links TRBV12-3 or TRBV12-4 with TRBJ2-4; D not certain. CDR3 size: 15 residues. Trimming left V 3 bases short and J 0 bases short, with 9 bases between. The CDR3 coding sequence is TGTGCCAGCAGTTTTGGGGAACCAGCCAAAAACATTCAGTACTTC. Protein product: CASSFGEPAKNIQYF.

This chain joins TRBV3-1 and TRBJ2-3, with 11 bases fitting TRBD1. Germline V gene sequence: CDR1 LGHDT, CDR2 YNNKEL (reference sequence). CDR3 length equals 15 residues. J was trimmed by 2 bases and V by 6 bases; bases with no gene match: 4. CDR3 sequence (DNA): TGTGCCAGCAGGGGACAGGGGGTATTCACAGATACGCAGTATTTT. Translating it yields CASRGQGVFTDTQYF.

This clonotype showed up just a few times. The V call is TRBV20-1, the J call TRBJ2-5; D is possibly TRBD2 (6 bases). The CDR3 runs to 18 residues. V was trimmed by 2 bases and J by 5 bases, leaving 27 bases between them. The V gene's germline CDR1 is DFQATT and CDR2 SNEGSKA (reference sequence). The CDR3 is CSARLDYPRSGENETQYF. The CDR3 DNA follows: TGCAGTGCTAGACTGGACTACCCTCGGAGCGGCGAGAATGAGACCCAGTACTTC.

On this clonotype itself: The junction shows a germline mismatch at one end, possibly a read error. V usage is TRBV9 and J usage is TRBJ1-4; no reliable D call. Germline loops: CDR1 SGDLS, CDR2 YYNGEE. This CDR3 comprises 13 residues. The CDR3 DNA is TGTACCAGCAGCGGTGGGCCTAATGAAAAACTGTTTTTT. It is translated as CTSSGGPNEKLFF.

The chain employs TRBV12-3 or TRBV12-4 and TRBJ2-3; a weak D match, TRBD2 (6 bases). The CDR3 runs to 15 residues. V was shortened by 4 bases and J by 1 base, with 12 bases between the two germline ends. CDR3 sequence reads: CASSSGSLRTDTQYF. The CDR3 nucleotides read TGTGCCAGCAGTTCCGGGAGCCTTCGCACAGATACGCAGTATTTT.

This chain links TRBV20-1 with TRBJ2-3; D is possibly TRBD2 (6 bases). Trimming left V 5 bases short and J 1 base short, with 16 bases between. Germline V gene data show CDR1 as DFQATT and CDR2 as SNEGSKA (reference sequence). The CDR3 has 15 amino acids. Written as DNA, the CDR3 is TGCAGTGCTTCTTCCGGGACTTACGGCACAGATACGCAGTATTTT. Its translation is CSASSGTYGTDTQYF.

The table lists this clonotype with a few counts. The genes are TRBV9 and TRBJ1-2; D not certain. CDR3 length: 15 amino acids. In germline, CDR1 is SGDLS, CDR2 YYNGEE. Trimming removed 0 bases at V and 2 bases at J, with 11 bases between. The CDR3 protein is CASSVGRTVNYGYTF. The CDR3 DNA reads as TGTGCCAGCAGCGTAGGACGGACCGTCAACTATGGCTACACCTTC.

CDR3: CASTPGLDSYEQYF. CDR3 nucleotide sequence: TGTGCCAGCACCCCGGGACTAGACTCCTACGAGCAGTACTTC. V usage is TRBV14 and J usage is TRBJ2-7, with 8 bases aligning to TRBD2. From germline, CDR1 is SGHDN and CDR2 FVKESK. With V trimmed by 7 bases and J by 0 bases, 5 bases remained unmatched. The CDR3 is 14 amino acids.